These 26 T cell receptor beta chains came from one sample sequenced in a study of T cell changes during pregnancy in multiple sclerosis. TCRdb's copy holds only in-frame clones and misses some; the assay was immunoSEQ multiplex PCR. The sample records about 100,000 clones, around 90% being singletons. Source: peripheral blood, taken in the second trimester of pregnancy. Receptor source: a female donor with multiple sclerosis, enrolled in a pregnancy study.

The V call is TRBV5-4, the J call TRBJ1-3; D not certain. Germline values: CDR1 SGHNT, CDR2 YYREEE (reference sequence). The CDR3 contains 13 residues. The V and J ends lost 4 bases and 4 bases respectively, with 9 bases between them. Here the CDR3 DNA reads TGTGCCAGCAGCATTCCTCAGGGAAACACCATATATTTT. It yields the protein CASSIPQGNTIYF. The full variable domain, in which reference TRBV5-4 and TRBJ1-3 provide the parts outside the CDR3, is ETGVTQSPTHLIKTRGQQVTLRCSSQSGHNTVSWYQQALGQGPQFIFQYYREEENGRGNFPPRFSGLQFPNYSSELNVNALELDDSALYLCASSIPQGNTIYFGEGSWLTVV.

The V gene is TRBV7-2, the J gene TRBJ1-4, with 8 bases identical to TRBD1. In germline, CDR1 is SGHTA, CDR2 FQGNSA. CDR3 length: 16 residues. V trimming: 4 bases; J trimming: 7 bases; junction bases outside the gene matches: 11. In DNA form, the CDR3 reads TGTGCCAGCAGCTCTAGCTCAGGGGGCGGAGGTGAAAAACTGTTTTTT. This sequence encodes CASSSSSGGGGEKLFF.

The chain has TRBV19 and TRBJ1-3; D is ambiguous. V lost 2 bases and J 0 bases, leaving 5 bases between the germline ends. Looked up from germline, CDR1 is LNHDA and CDR2 is SQIVND (reference sequence). The CDR3 is 14 residues long. CDR3 loop: CASSIQRSGNTIYF. CDR3 coding DNA: TGTGCCAGTAGTATACAGCGCTCTGGAAACACCATATATTTT.

V gene TRBV5-6 combines with J gene TRBJ2-7; no clear D gene. The germline CDR1 and CDR2 sequences are SGHDT and YYEEEE. CDR3 length equals 12 residues. Trimming removed 1 base at V and 5 bases at J, with 7 bases between. CDR3 sequence (DNA): TGTGCCAGCAGCTTGCAGGTTCACGAGCAGTACTTC. Its translation: CASSLQVHEQYF.

The rearrangement joins TRBV6-1 to TRBJ2-1; a possible D gene is TRBD2 (6 bases). Trimming cost V 6 bases and J 6 bases, with 6 bases left between them. This CDR3 is 11 amino acids long. CDR1 and CDR2 (germline): MNHNS, SASEGT. The CDR3 region is CASRGGNEQFF. The CDR3 DNA follows: TGTGCCAGCAGGGGGGGCAATGAGCAGTTCTTC.

In its sample, this clone was seen once. This chain links TRBV6-5 with TRBJ2-7, with D perhaps matching TRBD1 (6 bases). Germline CDR1 and CDR2: MNHEY and SVGAGI. The CDR3 length is 13 residues. Trimming pared 8 bases from V and 5 bases from J, leaving 16 bases between. The CDR3 coding sequence is TGTGCCAGCGCCCCAGGGGTTTATAACGAGCAGTACTTC. It yields the protein CASAPGVYNEQYF.

The rearrangement joins TRBV7-2 to TRBJ2-1; 12 bases agree with TRBD2. The CDR3 spans 16 residues. V lost 1 base to trimming and J lost 7 bases; unmatched junction nucleotides: 5. The germline V gene has CDR1 SGHTA and CDR2 FQGNSA. CDR3 residues: CASSLVRLAGENEQFF. DNA of the CDR3: TGTGCCAGCAGCTTAGTAAGACTAGCGGGGGAGAATGAGCAGTTCTTC.

CDR3 amino acids: CSAGGLGYDYGYTF. CDR3 nucleotide sequence: TGCAGCGCCGGCGGGCTCGGGTACGACTATGGCTACACCTTC. The chain recombines TRBV29-1 with TRBJ1-2, with D hard to call. The length of the CDR3 is 14 residues. Trimming took 7 bases from V and 3 from J, leaving 18 bases between them. In germline, CDR1 is SQVTM, CDR2 ANQGSEA. The full variable domain, in which reference TRBV29-1 and TRBJ1-2 provide the parts outside the CDR3, is SAVISQKPSRDICQRGTSLTIQCQVDSQVTMMFWYRQQPGQSLTLIATANQGSEATYESGFVIDKFPISRPNLTFSTLTVSNMSPEDSSIYLCSAGGLGYDYGYTFGSGTRLTVV.

The CDR3 is CASSIDRNTEAFF. CDR3 in DNA: TGTGCCAGTAGTATTGACAGGAACACTGAAGCTTTCTTT. This chain links TRBV19 with TRBJ1-1; weak D call: TRBD1 (5 bases). Germline CDR1 LNHDA, CDR2 SQIVND (reference sequence). The CDR3 consists of 13 residues. The V gene lost 3 bases and the J gene lost 1 base, with 6 bases spanning the gap.

V gene TRBV4-2 combines with J gene TRBJ1-3, with D uncertain. The V gene's germline CDR1 is LGHNA and CDR2 YNFKEQ. The CDR3 is 9 amino acids. Trimming stripped 8 bases from V and 11 bases from J, with 7 bases between. CDR3 nucleotide sequence: TGTGCCAGCTTGAGGGCCATATATTTT. This sequence encodes CASLRAIYF.

The gene calls are TRBV25-1 and TRBJ2-1, with 9 nucleotides matching TRBD2. Per germline, CDR1 MGHDK and CDR2 SYGVNS. The CDR3 loop spans 17 amino acids. Trimming removed 1 base from V and 5 bases from J; junction bases left unmatched: 9. DNA for the CDR3: TGTGCCAGCAGTGAATGGTGGCGGGAGGGACTACACAATGAGCAGTTCTTC. Translating it yields CASSEWWREGLHNEQFF. Together with reference TRBV25-1 and TRBJ2-1, the CDR3 gives the full variable domain: EADIYQTPRYLVIGTGKKITLECSQTMGHDKMYWYQQDPGMELHLIHYSYGVNSTEKGDLSSESTVSRIRTEHFPLTLESARPSHTSQYLCASSEWWREGLHNEQFFGPGTRLTVL.

The CDR3 protein is CASSSYGTTYNEQFF. The CDR3 DNA follows: TGTGCCAGCAGCTCTTATGGGACAACCTACAATGAGCAGTTCTTC. The chain uses TRBV5-6 and TRBJ2-1; weak D call: TRBD1 (6 bases). Trimming stripped 3 bases from V and 2 bases from J, with 12 bases between. The CDR3 contains 15 residues. CDR1 and CDR2 from the germline V gene are SGHDT and YYEEEE.

This sequence joins TRBV5-1 and TRBJ2-6; 7 bases are shared with TRBD1. V lost 2 bases to trimming and J lost 1 base; unmatched junction nucleotides: 12. CDR1 and CDR2 from the germline V gene are SGHRS and YFSETQ. The CDR3 spans 19 residues. CDR3 nucleotides: TGCGCCAGCAGCTTCCGGGACAGCCTTTTTGGTTCTGGGGCCAACGTCCTGACTTTC. As protein: CASSFRDSLFGSGANVLTF. The entire variable domain, with the rest obtained from reference TRBV5-1 and TRBJ2-6, is as follows: KAGVTQTPRYLIKTRGQQVTLSCSPISGHRSVSWYQQTPGQGLQFLFEYFSETQRNKGNFPGRFSGRQFSNSRSEMNVSTLELGDSALYLCASSFRDSLFGSGANVLTFGAGSRLTVL.

This chain links TRBV5-1 with TRBJ2-7; D is unresolved. This CDR3 has 11 residues. Trimming removed 0 bases at V and 6 bases at J, with 4 bases between. CDR1 SGHRS and CDR2 YFSETQ come from the germline V gene. In nucleotides, the CDR3 is TGCGCCAGCAGCTTGGGAGGCGAGCAGTACTTC. Its protein is CASSLGGEQYF.

This clone has only one observation. The chain uses TRBV6-1 and TRBJ2-5; D might be TRBD1 (6 bases). The CDR3 loop spans 14 amino acids. V lost 6 bases and J 4 bases, leaving 15 bases between the germline ends. The germline CDR1 and CDR2 sequences are MNHNS and SASEGT. The CDR3 coding sequence is TGTGCCAGCAGCCCGACAGGAAGGGCAGAGACCCAGTACTTC. Translating gives CASSPTGRAETQYF.

This sequence joins TRBV2 and TRBJ1-5, with D possibly being TRBD1 (6 bases). Germline V gene sequence: CDR1 SNHLY, CDR2 FYNNEI. With 7 bases removed from V and 3 bases from J, the gap between germline ends came to 16 bases. This CDR3 spans 15 amino acids. CDR3 in amino acids: CASTLEDSYNQPQHF. For the CDR3, the DNA is TGTGCCAGCACCCTCGAGGACAGCTACAATCAGCCCCAGCATTTT.

This chain uses TRBV9 with TRBJ2-1, with 8 nucleotides matching TRBD2. The CDR3 is made up of 19 amino acids. The J segment lost 0 bases and the V segment lost 0 bases, leaving 11 bases of the junction unmatched. Germline assignment: CDR1 SGDLS and CDR2 YYNGEE. CDR3 DNA sequence: TGTGCCAGCAGCGTAGCTCCGTTGGCTAGCGGGTACTCCTACAATGAGCAGTTCTTC. Amino acids: CASSVAPLASGYSYNEQFF.

In this sample, this clone turned up once. The CDR3 sequence is CASSSGLAGTNEQFF. CDR3 sequence (DNA): TGTGCCAGCAGCTCGGGACTAGCGGGTACCAATGAGCAGTTCTTC. The V and J genes are TRBV5-8 and TRBJ2-1; 12 bases are a match to TRBD2. The CDR3 totals 15 residues. The V gene's germline CDR1 is SGHTS and CDR2 YDEGEE. The junction had 4 bases not matched to a gene; V was cut back by 3 bases and J by 6 bases.

The chain combines TRBV27 with TRBJ2-3, with D perhaps TRBD2 (6 bases). CDR3 length: 14 amino acids. The V and J ends lost 6 bases and 0 bases respectively, with 10 bases between them. Germline-derived CDR1 and CDR2 are MNHEY and SMNVEV (reference sequence). In DNA, the CDR3 is TGTGCCAGCAGGAGGGGAGGTAGCACAGATACGCAGTATTTT. Encoded protein: CASRRGGSTDTQYF.

The chain joins TRBV29-1 to TRBJ2-5, with D maybe TRBD1 (6 bases). The V gene lost 4 bases and the J gene lost 4 bases, with 13 bases spanning the gap. Germline CDR1 reads SQVTM; CDR2 reads ANQGSEA. The CDR3 runs to 13 residues. The CDR3 nucleotides are TGCAGCGTTGGACAGGTCCTACTAGAGACCCAGTACTTC. Translated: CSVGQVLLETQYF.

This clone was seen a single time. The rearrangement joins TRBV28 to TRBJ2-7; tentative D call: TRBD1 (6 bases). Between the trimmed V and J ends, which lost 6 bases and 7 bases, there was a span of 13 bases. Per germline, CDR1 MDHEN and CDR2 SYDVKM. The CDR3 has 12 residues. The CDR3 region is CASRAQGLEQYF. The CDR3 DNA sequence: TGTGCCAGCAGGGCACAGGGTTTAGAGCAGTACTTC.

The rearrangement joins TRBV1 to TRBJ2-3; the DNA was not used to check the table's D call, TRBD2. TRBV1 is assigned pseudogene status. The CDR3 contains 21 residues. DNA for the CDR3: TGCACCAGCAGCCAACCAAGACTAGCGGGAGAAGTTGAATCGGTCACAGATACGCAGTATTTT. Its translation: CTSSQPRLAGEVESVTDTQYF.

The gene calls are TRBV7-9 and TRBJ1-1, with 7 positions matching TRBD1. The ends lost 5 bases at V and 1 base at J; junction bases unmatched: 10. Germline V gene lookup returns CDR1 SEHNR and CDR2 FQNEAQ (reference sequence). The CDR3 runs to 16 residues. CDR3 DNA: TGTGCCAGCAGCCCCGGGGGGGGACAGTCGAACACTGAAGCTTTCTTT. Its translation is CASSPGGGQSNTEAFF.

The chain recombines TRBV20-1 with TRBJ2-7; 8 nucleotides match TRBD2. The V and J ends lost 6 bases and 7 bases, in that order; junction bases with no gene match: 5. This CDR3 is 11 amino acids long. The germline V gene has CDR1 DFQATT and CDR2 SNEGSKA (reference sequence). The CDR3: CSAPGGREQYF. CDR3 DNA: TGCAGTGCCCCGGGAGGGAGGGAGCAGTACTTC.

This chain links TRBV7-9 with TRBJ2-7; weak D call: TRBD1 (5 bases). V gave up 1 base and J gave up 7 bases, with 20 bases separating them. The CDR3 is 16 residues long. CDR1 is SEHNR and CDR2 is FQNEAQ in the germline V gene (reference sequence). CDR3 protein: CASSLGPTAPTKEQYF. The CDR3 DNA sequence: TGTGCCAGCAGCTTAGGTCCGACAGCTCCTACGAAGGAGCAGTACTTC.

The rearrangement links TRBV5-1 to TRBJ2-7, with 15 bases lining up with TRBD2. The CDR3 is 15 amino acids. In germline, CDR1 is SGHRS, CDR2 YFSETQ. Germline trimming cut 4 bases from V and 7 bases from J; bases unmatched to any gene: 6. The CDR3 loop is CASSLGLAGGEEQYF. The CDR3, as DNA: TGCGCCAGCAGCCTGGGACTAGCGGGAGGCGAGGAGCAGTACTTC.